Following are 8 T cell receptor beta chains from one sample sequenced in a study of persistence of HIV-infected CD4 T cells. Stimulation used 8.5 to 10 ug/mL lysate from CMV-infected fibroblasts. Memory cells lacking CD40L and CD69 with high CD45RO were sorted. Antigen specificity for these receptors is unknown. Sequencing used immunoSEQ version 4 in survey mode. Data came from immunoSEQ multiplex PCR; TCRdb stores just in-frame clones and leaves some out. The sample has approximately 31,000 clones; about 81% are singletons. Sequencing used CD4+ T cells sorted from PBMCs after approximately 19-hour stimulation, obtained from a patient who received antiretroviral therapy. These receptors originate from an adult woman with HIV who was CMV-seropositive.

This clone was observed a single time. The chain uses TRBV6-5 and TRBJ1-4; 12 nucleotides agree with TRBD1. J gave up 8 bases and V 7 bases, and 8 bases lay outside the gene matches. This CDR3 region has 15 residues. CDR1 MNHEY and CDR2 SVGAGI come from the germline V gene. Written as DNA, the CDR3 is TGTGCCAGCAAGACCGGGACAGGGGGCGCGGAAAAACTGTTTTTT. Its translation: CASKTGTGGAEKLFF.

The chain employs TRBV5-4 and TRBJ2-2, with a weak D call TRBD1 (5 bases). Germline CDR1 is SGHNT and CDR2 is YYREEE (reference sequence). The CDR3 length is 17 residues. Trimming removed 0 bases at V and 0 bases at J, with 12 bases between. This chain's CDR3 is CASSLAAGIANTGELFF. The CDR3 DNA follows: TGTGCCAGCAGCTTGGCCGCAGGGATCGCGAACACCGGGGAGCTGTTTTTT.

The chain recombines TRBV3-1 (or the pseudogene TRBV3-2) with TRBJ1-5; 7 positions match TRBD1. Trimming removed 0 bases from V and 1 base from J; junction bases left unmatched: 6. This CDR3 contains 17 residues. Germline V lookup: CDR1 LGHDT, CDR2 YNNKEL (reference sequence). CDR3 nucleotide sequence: TGTGCCAGCAGCCAAGAATTGATGACAGGGAGCAATCAGCCCCAGCATTTT. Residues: CASSQELMTGSNQPQHF.

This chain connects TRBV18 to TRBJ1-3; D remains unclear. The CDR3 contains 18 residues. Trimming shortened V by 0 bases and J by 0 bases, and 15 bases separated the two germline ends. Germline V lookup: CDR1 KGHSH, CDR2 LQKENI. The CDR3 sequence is CASSPPFGQGYSGNTIYF. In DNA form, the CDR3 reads TGTGCCAGCTCACCACCGTTCGGTCAAGGGTACTCTGGAAACACCATATATTTT.

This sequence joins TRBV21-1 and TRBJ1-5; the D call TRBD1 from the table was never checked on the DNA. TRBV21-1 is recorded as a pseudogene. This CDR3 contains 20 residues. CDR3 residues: CASSKGYRDRGRKGNQPQHF. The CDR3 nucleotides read TGTGCCAGCAGCAAAGGTTACCGGGACAGGGGGCGGAAGGGCAATCAGCCCCAGCATTTT.

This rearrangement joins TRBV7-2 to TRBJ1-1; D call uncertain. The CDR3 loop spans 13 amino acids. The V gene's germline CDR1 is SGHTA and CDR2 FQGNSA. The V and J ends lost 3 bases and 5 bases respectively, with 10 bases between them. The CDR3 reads CASSFTLKTEAFF. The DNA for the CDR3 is TGTGCCAGCAGCTTCACGTTAAAGACTGAAGCTTTCTTT. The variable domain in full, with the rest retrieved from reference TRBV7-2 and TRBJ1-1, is GAGVSQSPSNKVTEKGKDVELRCDPISGHTALYWYRQSLGQGLEFLIYFQGNSAPDKSGLPSDRFSAERTGGSVSTLTIQRTQQEDSAVYLCASSFTLKTEAFFGQGTRLTVV.

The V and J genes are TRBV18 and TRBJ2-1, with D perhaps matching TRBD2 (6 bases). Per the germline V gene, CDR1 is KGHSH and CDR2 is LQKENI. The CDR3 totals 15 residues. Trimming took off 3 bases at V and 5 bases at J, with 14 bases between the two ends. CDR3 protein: CASSPGGNLHNEQFF. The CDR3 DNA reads TGTGCCAGCTCACCGGGAGGAAACCTTCACAATGAGCAGTTCTTC.

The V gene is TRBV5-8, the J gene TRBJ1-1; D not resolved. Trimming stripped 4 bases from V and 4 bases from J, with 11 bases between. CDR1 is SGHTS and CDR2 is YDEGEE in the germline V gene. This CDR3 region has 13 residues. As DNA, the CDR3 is TGTGCCAGCAGCCTCCCTAGTGGCACTGAAGCTTTCTTT. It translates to CASSLPSGTEAFF.